This paragraph reports one T cell receptor (beta chain). This clone appeared a few times. This likely traces to a read error, being one base from a far larger clone. This sample includes further DNA sequences coding for the same CDR3. These data come from a study of blood T cell repertoires in acute mononucleosis (TCRdb year 2020). Background for the entire study: To capture the primary response, acute-phase samples were obtained within 2 weeks of when symptoms began. During acute infection, about 2% and 1% of blood CD8 T cells were made up of mean YVL-BR-specific and GLC-BM-specific cells, respectively. A mean blood EBV load of approximately 3.8 log10 genome copies per million B cells was observed during acute infection, and a mean blood EBV load of 2.5 to 3 was observed at convalescence. The study at large found these results: In TCR repertoire selection for BRLF1 (YVL-BR), TCRalpha CDR3 motifs took on a dominant role, whereas TCRbeta played only a minimal one. The cohort comprised only three donors, so group averages rested on very few individuals. Because only a fraction of each donor's blood was analyzed, sampling error might partly explain the low overlap between acute and convalescent clonotypes. Although only approximately 10% of unique acute clonotypes carried over into convalescence, these persisting clonotypes made up most of the response, and the remainder were seemingly replaced by new, diverse de novo clonotypes.

V lost 4 bases and J lost 2 bases; the stretch between them is 16 bases long. Measured from the cysteine to the phenylalanine, the CDR3 is 15 residues long. Only the CDR3 DNA stays, 45 bases, in frame from base 1. Looking up the germline V gene (reference sequence) yields CDR1 SGHNT and CDR2 YYREEE. For TCR profiling, total RNA from at least 8,000 sorted tetramer+ CD8 T cells was reverse transcribed into cDNA. PCR amplification of CDR3 regions used primers annealing to V and J regions and added unique molecular identifiers so that templates could be tracked. Profiling of the TCRalpha and TCRbeta chains was done on the immunoSEQ platform, including the sequencing and error-correction standards of that platform. The source study handled its data this way. Clonal copy numbers were corrected for sequencing and PCR errors, and CDR3s were defined according to IMGT conventions. Analysis was limited to productive rearrangements and used immunoSEQ Analyzer versions 2.0 and 3.0, and gene-pairing frequencies were further processed in Microsoft Excel. Circos plots were used to display V-J pairings, and MEME together with a custom motifSearch program was used to find CDR3 motifs. The OLGA algorithm was used to calculate the probability of generation of TCR sequences. Clonotypes seen at both visits were designated persistent, clonotypes seen only acutely were designated nonpersistent, and clonotypes seen only at convalescence were designated de novo. An amino acid clonotype used by more than one donor was defined as a public TCR. Here the immuneACCESS table is served through TCRdb, limited to in-frame sequences with V and J called. Missing clones are a known gap in these copies; in checked studies unresolved V genes cover under half, and the rest lacks a known reason. V, J and clone size derive from that table, while D and trimming were established from the DNA sequence. Counted in this sample were 6,000 to 9,000 clones; around 25% of them appeared once. Around 30% of the sample is held by the ten biggest clonotypes.

In the paper's terms, the time point label means: acute infectious mononucleosis, at clinical presentation within 2 weeks of symptom onset (visit 1). Over primary infection, the study followed CD8 T cell responses to two immunodominant EBV epitopes: BRLF1 109 (YVL-BR) and BMLF1 280 (GLC-BM). A positive serum heterophile antibody test and EBV viral capsid antigen-specific IgM indicated primary EBV infection. As a first step, magnetic positive selection (MACS) was used to enrich total CD8 T cells from the PBMCs. Live CD3+ CD8+ tetramer+ cells were sorted on a FACSAria III to over 95% purity. A PE-conjugated tetramer loaded with the BRLF1 109-117 peptide was used to sort the cells. Directly ex vivo after tetramer sorting, the TCR repertoires of EBV epitope-specific CD8 T cells were deep-sequenced at acute infection and at convalescence. A few people aged roughly 18 to 30 with clinical acute infectious mononucleosis and laboratory evidence of primary EBV infection were used as donors. Heparinized peripheral blood was drawn at clinical presentation with mononucleosis symptoms and again about 6 months later. Ficoll-Paque density gradient centrifugation was used to isolate PBMCs.

The receptor was derived from a young woman with infectious mononucleosis caused by EBV. Specimen: EBV YVL epitope tetramer+ CD8+ T cells sorted from PBMCs, collected during acute infectious mononucleosis. The cell subset or site tag for this specimen amounts to: CD8 T cells binding a tetramer with EBV BRLF1 109-117 peptide (YVL-BR). This sequence uses TRBV5-4 and TRBJ2-7; TRBD1 is a possible D gene, resting on 5 matching bases. CDR3 protein: CASSQVRDSPYEQYF. The DNA is as follows: TGTGCCAGCAGCCAAGTGCGAGACAGCCCCTACGAGCAGTACTTC.